Given below is one T cell receptor (beta chain) in context. These data are taken from a study of blood T cell repertoires in COVID-19. In the study overall: Samples representing acute and convalescent COVID-19 were sourced from the United States, Italy and Spain. PBMCs, B-cell-depleted T cells, or T cells were the source of the cDNA or gDNA that made up the material.

Per the germline V gene, CDR1 is SGHTS and CDR2 is YDEGEE. Between the trimmed V and J ends, which lost 2 bases and 0 bases, there was a span of 18 bases. The CDR3 contains 18 residues. Original processing notes: By means of reference gene primer amplification, nucleated cell counts were estimated. Profiled with immunoSEQ multiplex PCR; TCRdb holds only in-frame clones, not every one. Clone size and V and J calls were adopted from that table, with D and trimming inferred from the DNA. The repertoire includes under 200,000 clones, around 80% of them detected once, and 8% to 9.5% sits in the top ten. This chain joins TRBV5-8 and TRBJ1-3; TRBD1 is a possible D gene (5 bases). Sequenced: peripheral blood. The TCR was taken from a man between 60 and 75 years old with acute or convalescent COVID-19. The CDR3 sequence: CASSLVVITGLSGNTIYF. The CDR3 coding sequence is TGTGCCAGCAGCTTAGTAGTAATTACGGGACTCTCTGGAAACACCATATATTTT.